This T cell receptor beta chain is drawn from a study of cytomegalovirus exposure and HLA in healthy donors. In its sample, this clone was seen a few times. Its target is not known. The study, taken as a whole, reports: Roughly uniform sequencing depth across donors was assumed, possibly incorrectly. Three chains linked to CMV were shown in vitro to be specific for CMV antigens.

The PCR ran on 60 Vbeta and 13 Jbeta primers. Data came from immunoSEQ multiplex PCR; TCRdb stores just in-frame clones and leaves some out. The sample consists of 120,000 or so clones, roughly two thirds of them appearing once. V was clipped by 7 bases and J by 2 bases; unmatched bases: 8. This CDR3 region has 14 residues. Germline-derived CDR1 and CDR2 are LNHDA and SQIVND (reference sequence). This chain uses TRBV19 with TRBJ2-7; TRBD2 matches at 7 bases. Sequencing was done on a sample of PBMCs. This clonotype was obtained from a man aged 25-40 years in good health and CMV-seropositive. This CDR3 reads CASTRDYGTYEQYF. The CDR3 coding sequence is TGTGCCAGTACAAGGGACTATGGGACCTACGAGCAGTACTTC. Supplemented by reference TRBV19 and TRBJ2-7, the full variable domain reads DGGITQSPKYLFRKEGQNVTLSCEQNLNHDAMYWYRQDPGQGLRLIYYSQIVNDFQKGDIAEGYSVSREKKESFPLTVTSAQKNPTAFYLCASTRDYGTYEQYFGPGTRLTVT.